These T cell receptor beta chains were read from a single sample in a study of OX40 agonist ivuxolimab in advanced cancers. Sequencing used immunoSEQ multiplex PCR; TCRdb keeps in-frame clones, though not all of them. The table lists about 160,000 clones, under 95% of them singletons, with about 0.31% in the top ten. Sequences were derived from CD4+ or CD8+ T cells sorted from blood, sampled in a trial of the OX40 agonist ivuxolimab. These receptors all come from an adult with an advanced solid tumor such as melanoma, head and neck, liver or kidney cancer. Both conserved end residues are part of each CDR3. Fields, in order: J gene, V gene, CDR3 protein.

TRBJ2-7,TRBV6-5,CASSFRDRSYEQYF
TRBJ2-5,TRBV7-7,CASSLVLGGETQYF
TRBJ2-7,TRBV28,CASSLKVGGTSGRVGSYEQYF
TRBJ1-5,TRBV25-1,CASSERGPSNQPQHF
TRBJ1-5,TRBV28,CASVWGGNQPQHF
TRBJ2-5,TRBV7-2,CASRQSTGLETQYF
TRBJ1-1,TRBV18,CASSPPNSLMNTEAFF
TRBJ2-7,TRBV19,CASSSSGVSYEQYF
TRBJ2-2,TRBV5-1,CASSLGGSPGELFF
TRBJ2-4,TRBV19,CASSIHDRGLAKNIQYF
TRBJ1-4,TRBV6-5,CASRRQTLEKLFF
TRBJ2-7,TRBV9,CASSFSDRAYEQYF
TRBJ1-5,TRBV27,CASSVLGFNQPQHF
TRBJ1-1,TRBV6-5,CASSKGLVGGAAFF
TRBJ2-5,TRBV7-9,CASSLNRVETQYF
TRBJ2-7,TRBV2,CASSVLVGTYEQYF
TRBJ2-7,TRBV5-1,CASSLQGAGTSEQYF
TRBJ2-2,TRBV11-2,CASTLIFLNTGELFF
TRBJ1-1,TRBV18,CASSPPPNTEAFF
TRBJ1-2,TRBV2,CASSDVREMRGYTF
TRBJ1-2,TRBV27,CASSSLVGGYGYTF
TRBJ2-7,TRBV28,CASSLSGRGLEQYF
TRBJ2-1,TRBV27,CASSFSQGGNEQFF
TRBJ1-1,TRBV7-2,CASSSPGQGGTEAFF